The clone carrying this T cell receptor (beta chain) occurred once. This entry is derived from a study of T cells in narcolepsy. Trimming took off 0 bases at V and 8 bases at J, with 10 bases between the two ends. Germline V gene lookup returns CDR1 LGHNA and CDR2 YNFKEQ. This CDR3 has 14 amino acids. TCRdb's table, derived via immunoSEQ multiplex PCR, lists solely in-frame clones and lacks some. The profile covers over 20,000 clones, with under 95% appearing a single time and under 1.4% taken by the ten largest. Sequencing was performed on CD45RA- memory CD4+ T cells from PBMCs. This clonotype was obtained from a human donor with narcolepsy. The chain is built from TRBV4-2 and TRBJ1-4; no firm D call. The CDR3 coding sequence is TGTGCCAGCAGCCAAGATGGAAGGGTCGAAAAACTGTTTTTT. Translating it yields CASSQDGRVEKLFF.